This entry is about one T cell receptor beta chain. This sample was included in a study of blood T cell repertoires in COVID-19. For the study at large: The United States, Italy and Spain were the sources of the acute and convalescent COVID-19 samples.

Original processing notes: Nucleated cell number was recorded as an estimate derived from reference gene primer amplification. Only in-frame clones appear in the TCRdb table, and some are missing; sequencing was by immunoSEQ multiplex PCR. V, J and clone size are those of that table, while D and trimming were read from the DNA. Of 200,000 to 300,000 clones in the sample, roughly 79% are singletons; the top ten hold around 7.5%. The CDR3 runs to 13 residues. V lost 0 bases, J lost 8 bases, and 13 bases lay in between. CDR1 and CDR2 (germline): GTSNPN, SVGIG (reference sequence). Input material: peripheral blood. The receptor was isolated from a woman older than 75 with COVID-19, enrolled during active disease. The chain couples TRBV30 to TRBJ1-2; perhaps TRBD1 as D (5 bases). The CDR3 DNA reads TGTGCCTGGAGTGTGGTCCAGGGTCAGGGCTACACCTTC. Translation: CAWSVVQGQGYTF.